Here is one T cell receptor beta chain with its context. Its antigen is currently unknown. This record belongs to a study of shared clonotypes between healthy human individuals. The wider study: Per donor, three plates held CD4 naive cells, three held CD4 memory, two held CD8 naive and one held CD8 memory. Study-wide results and limits: Large depth notwithstanding, sorted-subset sequencing proved incomplete by rarefaction.

The CDR3 is 14 amino acids. Trimming took off 5 bases at V and 0 bases at J, with 11 bases between the two ends. CDR1 and CDR2 from the germline V gene are SEHNR and FQNEAQ (reference sequence). Naive CD8 isolation took CD45RO-negative cells positively selected for CCR7 and excluded terminally differentiated effector memory CD45RA+ cells. The DNA input per sorted-subset replicate PCR was roughly 0.2 ug, corresponding to around 30,000 T cell genomes. Some clones are missing from TCRdb's copy, which holds only in-frame ones; the method was immunoSEQ multiplex PCR. The sample yields hundreds of thousands of clones, roughly 94% seen once.

The rearrangement joins TRBV7-9 to TRBJ2-7, with D uncertain. Sequencing was done on a sample of naive CD8+ T cells sorted from blood. The source of this sequence is a man aged 25-40 years in good health. CDR3 loop: CASSQTEISYEQYF. The CDR3 region has the DNA TGTGCCAGCAGCCAAACCGAGATCTCCTACGAGCAGTACTTC.